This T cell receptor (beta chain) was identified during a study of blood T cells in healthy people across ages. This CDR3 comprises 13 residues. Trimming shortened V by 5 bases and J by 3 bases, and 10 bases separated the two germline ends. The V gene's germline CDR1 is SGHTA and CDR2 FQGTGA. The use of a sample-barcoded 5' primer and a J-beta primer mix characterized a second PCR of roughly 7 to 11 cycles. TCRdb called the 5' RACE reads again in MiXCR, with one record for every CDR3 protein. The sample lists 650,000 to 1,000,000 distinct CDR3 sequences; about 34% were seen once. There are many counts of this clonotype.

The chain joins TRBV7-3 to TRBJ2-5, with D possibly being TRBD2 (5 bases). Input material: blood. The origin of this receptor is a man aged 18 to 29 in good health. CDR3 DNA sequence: TGTGCCAGCAGCCCGACTAATAAAGAGACCCAGTACTTC. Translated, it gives CASSPTNKETQYF.